This T cell receptor (beta chain) is from a study of T cells in Graves' hyperthyroidism and ophthalmopathy. Regarding the study as a whole: For ophthalmopathy, model prediction preceded onset by a median about six months.

There were TCR beta CDR3 regions amplified from RNA transcripts. With the HTBI primer set, the TCR CDR3 went through a first round of RT-PCR. TCRdb ran MiXCR on the multiplex PCR reads and lists one entry per CDR3 protein. The sample includes nearly 600,000 distinct CDR3 sequences, 13% to 15% of them seen just once. Note on this clonotype: Its antigen remains unidentified.

This CDR3 has 14 amino acids. Germline lookup yields CDR1 LNHDA and CDR2 SQIVND (reference sequence). Trimming took 4 bases from V and 5 from J, leaving 13 bases between them. The sequence came from a woman aged 18 to 35 with Graves' ophthalmopathy. This chain uses TRBV19 with TRBJ2-3; D ambiguous. The sample comprised blood. For the CDR3, the DNA is TGTGCCAGTAGTACAAGGTTGTGGGGAGATACGCAGTATTTT. Its translation is CASSTRLWGDTQYF.